A single sample is the source of the 14 T cell receptor beta chains below, sequenced in a study of identical twins. TCRdb reprocessed the 5' RACE reads with MiXCR, giving one entry per CDR3 protein. The sample carries fewer than 550,000 distinct CDR3 sequences, about 13% recorded once. These data are also associated with another study on yellow fever vaccine responses in identical twins.

Sequencing used CD4+ T cells sorted from blood. Source of these receptors: a young woman in good health.

This clonotype was detected only a few times. The V and J genes are TRBV5-1 and TRBJ1-1, with 9 positions matching TRBD1. CDR1 SGHRS and CDR2 YFSETQ come from the germline V gene. This CDR3 has 16 amino acids. Trimming removed 2 bases from V and 4 bases from J; junction bases left unmatched: 9. The DNA for the CDR3 is TGCGCCAGCAGCTTATCGAACAGGGGGCTGGGCACTGAAGCTTTCTTT. Its translation: CASSLSNRGLGTEAFF.

This rearrangement joins TRBV5-5 to TRBJ2-5, with TRBD1 as a possible D gene (6 bases). Trimming pared 4 bases from V and 4 bases from J, leaving 11 bases between. There are 13 residues in the CDR3. CDR1 and CDR2 from the germline V gene are SGHKS and YYEKEE (reference sequence). CDR3 amino acids: CASSGAGVETQYF. CDR3 DNA sequence: TGTGCCAGCAGCGGGGCAGGGGTAGAGACCCAGTACTTC.

The V gene is TRBV12-3 or TRBV12-4, the J gene TRBJ2-1; 13 bases align to TRBD2. The CDR3 runs to 15 residues. Trimming removed 6 bases from V and 5 bases from J; junction bases left unmatched: 4. CDR3 sequence: CASRRTSGGNNEQFF. For the CDR3, the DNA is TGTGCCAGCAGGCGGACTAGCGGGGGCAACAATGAGCAGTTCTTC.

The chain carries TRBV11-2 and TRBJ2-4; TRBD1 might be the D (6 bases). V lost 5 bases and J lost 8, with 13 bases in between. Germline V gives CDR1 SGHAT, CDR2 FQNNGV. The CDR3 runs to 13 residues. The CDR3: CASSTQGSDIQYF. CDR3 DNA sequence: TGTGCCAGCAGCACACAGGGTTCTGACATTCAGTACTTC.

This clonotype was found many times. The chain uses TRBV12-3 or TRBV12-4 and TRBJ2-7; D gene uncertain. Between the trimmed V and J ends, which lost 2 bases and 6 bases, there was a span of 11 bases. The length of the CDR3 is 13 residues. The CDR3 loop is CASSLTGLSEQYF. Written as DNA, the CDR3 is TGTGCCAGCAGTTTAACGGGTCTATCCGAGCAGTACTTC.

V usage is TRBV7-2 and J usage is TRBJ2-1; D is unclear. The length of the CDR3 is 15 residues. Germline CDR1 reads SGHTA; CDR2 reads FQGNSA. Trimming stripped 2 bases from V and 2 bases from J, with 10 bases between. The CDR3 nucleotides are TGTGCCAGCAGCTTAATAAGCGACCCCTACAATGAGCAGTTCTTC. Its protein product is CASSLISDPYNEQFF.

This clonotype appeared a few times. The chain employs TRBV4-1 and TRBJ2-1; D unclear. This CDR3 is built from 15 residues. Trimming pared 2 bases from V and 3 bases from J, leaving 11 bases between. Germline CDR1 and CDR2: MGHRA and YSYEKL. The CDR3 DNA sequence: TGCGCCAGCAGCCAACCCCCGAAGGGCTACAATGAGCAGTTCTTC. Its translation: CASSQPPKGYNEQFF.

This chain joins TRBV6-1 and TRBJ2-7, with TRBD1 identical over 10 bases. J gave up 0 bases and V 10 bases, and 3 bases lay outside the gene matches. CDR1 and CDR2 (germline): MNHNS, SASEGT. CDR3 size: 13 residues. In DNA, the CDR3 is TGTGCCACCCGGGACAGGGGCTCCTACGAGCAGTACTTC. Residues: CATRDRGSYEQYF.

A few counts support this clonotype. The gene calls are TRBV7-8 and TRBJ1-2; TRBD1 is a possible D gene (6 bases). Trimming took off 0 bases at V and 8 bases at J, with 16 bases between the two ends. Germline V CDR1 and CDR2: SGHVS, FQNEAQ. The CDR3 is 15 amino acids. The CDR3 DNA reads as TGTGCCAGCAGCTTAGCGAGGGGCAGGGGCGGCGGCTACACCTTC. This codes for CASSLARGRGGGYTF.

Ten or more counts support this clonotype. Its ends do not fully match the called genes, so a read error is possible. The chain employs TRBV3-1 and TRBJ2-7; possibly TRBD2 for D (5 bases). Germline-derived CDR1 and CDR2 are LGHDT and YNNKEL (reference sequence). The CDR3 spans 13 residues. The CDR3 sequence: CASSQVSGYEQYF. The DNA of the CDR3 is TGCGCCAGCAGCCAAGTGTCGGGATACGAGCAGTACTTC.

The rearrangement uses TRBV6-1 and TRBJ2-5, with D possibly matching TRBD2 (6 bases). V lost 2 bases, J lost 3 bases, and 10 bases lay in between. The CDR3 length is 14 residues. The germline V gene has CDR1 MNHNS and CDR2 SASEGT. CDR3: CASSERWGEETQYF. DNA for the CDR3: TGTGCCAGCAGTGAACGTTGGGGGGAAGAGACCCAGTACTTC.

This rearrangement joins TRBV29-1 to TRBJ2-3, with D perhaps matching TRBD1 (6 bases). CDR1 is SQVTM and CDR2 is ANQGSEA in the germline V gene. Trimming took off 4 bases at V and 4 bases at J, with 15 bases between the two ends. The CDR3 consists of 14 residues. CDR3 protein: CSVAGQGLPDTQYF. CDR3 coding DNA: TGCAGCGTTGCGGGGCAGGGGTTGCCAGATACGCAGTATTTT.

This chain links TRBV5-1 with TRBJ2-6; the D is unclear. The length of the CDR3 is 13 residues. Germline loops: CDR1 SGHRS, CDR2 YFSETQ. V lost 5 bases and J 2 bases, leaving 5 bases between the germline ends. As DNA, the CDR3 is TGCGCCAGCAGTACAGCTGGGGCCAACGTCCTGACTTTC. Translating gives CASSTAGANVLTF.

The table lists this clonotype with a few counts. The V gene is TRBV28, the J gene TRBJ2-2; D not resolved. The length of the CDR3 is 15 residues. V was shortened by 4 bases and J by 1 base, with 10 bases between the two germline ends. Germline loops: CDR1 MDHEN, CDR2 SYDVKM. This CDR3 is CASSSLLGNTGELFF. The CDR3 bases are TGTGCCAGCAGTTCTTTATTAGGGAACACCGGGGAGCTGTTTTTT.